This T cell receptor beta chain came from a study of T-cell memory formation after mild COVID-19. A note on this clonotype: Its antigen is still unknown.

This CDR3 spans 16 amino acids. Trimming removed 3 bases from V and 5 bases from J; junction bases left unmatched: 10. CDR1 and CDR2 (germline): DFQATT, SNEGSKA (reference sequence). TCRdb used MiXCR to reprocess the 5' RACE reads, holding one entry per CDR3 protein. The table includes 200,000 to 250,000 distinct CDR3 sequences, more than 8% detected once. Study findings and constraints: Researchers found some responding clones in pre-infection memory, a sign that cross-reactive memory joined.

The gene calls are TRBV20-1 and TRBJ2-5; 12 bases are shared with TRBD2. Sequenced material: PBMCs or a T cell subset sorted from them (not recorded which). The clonotype originates from a man between 18 and 35 years old who had mild COVID-19 (a few samples of this study predate the infection). Cell type and time point are not known. This CDR3 reads CSASQLAGGPRETQYF. CDR3 DNA: TGCAGTGCTAGCCAACTAGCGGGGGGCCCTCGGGAGACCCAGTACTTC.